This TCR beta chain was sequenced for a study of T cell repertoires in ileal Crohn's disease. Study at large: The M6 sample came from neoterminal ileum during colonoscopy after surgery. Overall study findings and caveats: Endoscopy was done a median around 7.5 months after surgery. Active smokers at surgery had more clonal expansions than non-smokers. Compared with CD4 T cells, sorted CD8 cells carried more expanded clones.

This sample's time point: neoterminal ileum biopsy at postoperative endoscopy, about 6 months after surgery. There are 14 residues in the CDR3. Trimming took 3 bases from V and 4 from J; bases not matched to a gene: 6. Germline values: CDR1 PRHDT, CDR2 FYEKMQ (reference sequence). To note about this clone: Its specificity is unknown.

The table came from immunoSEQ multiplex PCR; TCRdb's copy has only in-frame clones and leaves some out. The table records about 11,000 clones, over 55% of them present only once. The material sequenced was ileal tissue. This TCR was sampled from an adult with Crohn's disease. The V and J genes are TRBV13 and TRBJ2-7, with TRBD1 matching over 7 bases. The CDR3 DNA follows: TGTGCCAGCAGCTTTACCGGGACAGCTTACGAGCAGTACTTC. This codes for CASSFTGTAYEQYF.